A single sample is the source of the 15 T cell receptor beta chains below, sequenced in a study of Tregs in tolerant kidney transplant recipients. Mixed chimerism was transient after nonmyeloablative marrow transplants from related graft donors. This table comes from immunoSEQ multiplex PCR, and its TCRdb copy is limited to in-frame clones, with some not included. The table has more than 90,000 clones, roughly 93% seen once. Sample: CD4+ T cells from blood (PBMCs), taken 12 months after the transplant. Every receptor here comes from a human patient who received a combined kidney and bone marrow transplant. Some T cells may possibly be graft donor cells.

The DNA for the CDR3 is TGCAGCGTTGATTTCACAGGGGGGAATGGCTACACCTTC. It specifies CSVDFTGGNGYTF. V is TRBV29-1 and J is TRBJ1-2, with 8 nucleotides matching TRBD1. With 3 bases clipped from V and 6 bases from J, the junction kept 6 bases outside the gene matches. Looked up from germline, CDR1 is SQVTM and CDR2 is ANQGSEA. The CDR3 has 13 amino acids.

The chain combines TRBV7-7 with TRBJ2-5; a possible D gene is TRBD2 (6 bases). CDR1 and CDR2 from the germline V gene are SSHAT and FNYEAQ (reference sequence). The CDR3 runs to 12 residues. Trimming took off 8 bases at V and 5 bases at J, with 12 bases between the two ends. CDR3 DNA: TGTGCCAGCGGGAGGCCCGGGGAGACCCAGTACTTC. Protein: CASGRPGETQYF.

This rearrangement joins TRBV7-6 to TRBJ2-1; 10 bases align to TRBD1. Germline CDR1 reads SGHVS; CDR2 reads FNYEAQ. This CDR3 has 14 amino acids. Trimming cost V 5 bases and J 6 bases; bases outside gene matches: 4. The CDR3 region is CASSRGQGVNEQFF. CDR3 coding DNA: TGTGCCAGCAGCCGCGGACAGGGGGTCAATGAGCAGTTCTTC.

The CDR3 coding sequence is TGTGCCAGCGGACACCTGGACAGGGGGATTGGAAACACCATATATTTT. Amino acid sequence: CASGHLDRGIGNTIYF. V gene TRBV28 combines with J gene TRBJ1-3; TRBD1 matches 10 bases. The ends lost 8 bases at V and 3 bases at J; junction bases unmatched: 10. Germline CDR1 and CDR2: MDHEN and SYDVKM. The CDR3 consists of 16 residues.

The chain is built from TRBV5-1 and TRBJ2-3; 7 positions match TRBD2. The germline V gene has CDR1 SGHRS and CDR2 YFSETQ. Losses at the gene ends were 5 bases for V and 1 base for J; bases not matched to a gene: 16. There are 18 residues in the CDR3. The CDR3 DNA is TGCGCCAGCAGTTCTCGGTCTTTAGCGGGCCAAGGCACAGATACGCAGTATTTT. Protein: CASSSRSLAGQGTDTQYF.

The rearrangement links TRBV19 to TRBJ1-1; the match to TRBD1 covers 8 bases. V shed 7 bases and J 5 bases; nucleotides not matched to a gene: 15. Germline assignment: CDR1 LNHDA and CDR2 SQIVND (reference sequence). The length of the CDR3 is 16 residues. DNA of the CDR3: TGTGCCAGTACCGTCTTTCGCGGGACAGGCTTTACTGAAGCTTTCTTT. It codes for CASTVFRGTGFTEAFF.

V usage is TRBV14 and J usage is TRBJ2-1; 11 bases align to TRBD2. J was trimmed by 9 bases and V by 1 base; bases with no gene match: 5. The germline V gene encodes CDR1 SGHDN and CDR2 FVKESK. This CDR3 is built from 15 residues. The CDR3 region has the DNA TGTGCCAGCAGCCAAGTTTCTAGCGGGAGGTCTGAGCAGTTCTTC. Protein: CASSQVSSGRSEQFF.

The V call is TRBV7-2, the J call TRBJ2-4, with D possibly being TRBD2 (6 bases). Per the germline V gene, CDR1 is SGHTA and CDR2 is FQGNSA. V was shortened by 5 bases and J by 6 bases, with 20 bases between the two germline ends. The CDR3 contains 16 residues. The chain's CDR3 is CASSPRRGYERNIQYF. CDR3 DNA: TGTGCCAGCAGCCCCCGCCGGGGGTATGAGAGAAACATTCAGTACTTC.

This clone showed up just once. The chain has TRBV29-1 and TRBJ2-7; possible D gene TRBD2, 6 bases. V gave up 6 bases and J gave up 0 bases, with 15 bases separating them. Per the germline V gene, CDR1 is SQVTM and CDR2 is ANQGSEA. CDR3 length equals 14 residues. The CDR3 region is CSVLGVSGSYEQYF. In DNA, the CDR3 is TGCAGCGTCCTAGGGGTTAGCGGCTCCTACGAGCAGTACTTC.

The chain uses TRBV2 and TRBJ1-5; 7 nucleotides align to TRBD1. After removal of 9 bases from V and 0 bases from J, the junction contained 5 bases not matched to a gene. The CDR3 has 14 residues. Germline V CDR1 and CDR2: SNHLY, FYNNEI. CDR3 loop: CASKTGFSNQPQHF. The CDR3 DNA sequence: TGTGCCAGTAAGACAGGGTTTAGCAATCAGCCCCAGCATTTT.

The chain has TRBV2 and TRBJ2-2; 12 bases map to TRBD2. The CDR3 runs to 14 residues. CDR1 SNHLY and CDR2 FYNNEI come from the germline V gene. After removal of 10 bases from V and 0 bases from J, the junction contained 0 bases not matched to a gene. The CDR3 DNA reads TGTGCCACTAGCGGGAGGGCGAACACCGGGGAGCTGTTTTTT. Amino acids: CATSGRANTGELFF.

V is TRBV10-1 and J is TRBJ2-7; 7 nucleotides match TRBD2. CDR1 and CDR2 from the germline V gene are WNHNN and SYGVQD (reference sequence). This CDR3 spans 12 amino acids. The J segment lost 5 bases and the V segment lost 7 bases, leaving 5 bases of the junction unmatched. The CDR3: CASMGGPDEQYF. Here the CDR3 DNA reads TGCGCCAGCATGGGAGGGCCGGACGAGCAGTACTTC.

This chain links TRBV7-2 with TRBJ2-7; 8 positions agree with TRBD2. CDR3 length: 16 residues. The germline V gene has CDR1 SGHTA and CDR2 FQGNSA. The V gene end was trimmed by 1 base and the J gene end by 0 bases; junction bases not matched to a gene: 5. The CDR3 DNA is TGTGCCAGCAGCTTAGTAGTCGGGAGGGGCTCCTACGAGCAGTACTTC. Its protein product is CASSLVVGRGSYEQYF.

This chain joins TRBV11-3 and TRBJ2-3, with 8 bases identical to TRBD1. This CDR3 has 14 residues. Germline V gene sequence: CDR1 SGHNT, CDR2 YENEEA. Losses at the gene ends were 2 bases for V and 6 bases for J; bases not matched to a gene: 4. The chain's CDR3 is CASSLRTGTDTQYF. As DNA, the CDR3 is TGTGCCAGCAGCTTACGGACAGGGACCGATACGCAGTATTTT. Supplemented by reference TRBV11-3 and TRBJ2-3, the full variable domain reads EAGVVQSPRYKIIEKKQPVAFWCNPISGHNTLYWYLQNLGQGPELLIRYENEEAVDDSQLPKDRFSAERLKGVDSTLKIQPAELGDSAVYLCASSLRTGTDTQYFGPGTRLTVL.

Points on this clone: Relative to the germline gene, one junction end is altered; a read error may explain this. The chain joins TRBV23-1 to TRBJ2-5; D gene unclear. TRBV23-1 is designated an ORF whose function remains uncertain. The length of the CDR3 is 13 residues. CDR3 in DNA: TGCGCCAGCAGACTCCCACCCCAACAGACCCAGTACTTC. Its translation: CASRLPPQQTQYF.